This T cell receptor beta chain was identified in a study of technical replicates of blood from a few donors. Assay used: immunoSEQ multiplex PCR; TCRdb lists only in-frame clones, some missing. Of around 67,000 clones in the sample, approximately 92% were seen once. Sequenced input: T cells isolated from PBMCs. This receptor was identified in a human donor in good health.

The CDR3 sequence is CASSPTVSYGYTF. DNA for the CDR3: TGCGCCAGCAGTCCCACAGTAAGCTATGGCTACACCTTC. The chain is built from TRBV4-1 and TRBJ1-2; D is unclear. Per the germline V gene, CDR1 is MGHRA and CDR2 is YSYEKL. This CDR3 has 13 amino acids. Trimming cost V 6 bases and J 4 bases, with 12 bases left between them.